The sample holds a few counts of the clone carrying this T cell receptor beta chain. The data derive from a study of cytomegalovirus exposure and HLA in healthy donors. Primers: 60 Vbeta forward and 13 Jbeta reverse. TCRdb's table, derived via immunoSEQ multiplex PCR, lists solely in-frame clones and lacks some. Of under 100,000 clones in the sample, around 82% were seen once. V gave up 7 bases and J gave up 0 bases, with 18 bases separating them. The germline gives CDR1 GTSNPN, CDR2 SVGIG (reference sequence). The CDR3 spans 15 residues. This chain uses TRBV30 with TRBJ1-2, with TRBD1 as a possible D gene (5 bases). The sequencing input was PBMCs. The receptor comes from a man over 45 in good health and CMV-seronegative. CDR3 sequence (DNA): TGTGCCTTATACAAGACAGTGATGACTAACTATGGCTACACCTTC. Translated: CALYKTVMTNYGYTF.